A single sample gave rise to the 8 T cell receptor beta chains below, sequenced in a study of shared clonotypes between healthy human individuals (dated by TCRdb to about 2020). Library creation used the immunoSEQ multiplex PCR assay. TCRdb took this table from immuneACCESS and kept in-frame rearrangements with V and J called. Such tables lack part of the clones; where checked against another copy, unresolved V genes explain under half of the gap, and the rest is unexplained. Within this sample are hundreds of thousands of clones, with 77% of them counted one time only. In total, the top ten clones hold about 12% of the sample. Sequencing was done on a sample of PBMCs. These receptors originate from a woman in her 40s in good health. Some clones in this sample may be carry-over from other donors' samples.

This clone was picked up a small number of times. The V and J genes are TRBV14 and TRBJ2-7; no firm D call. Germline loops: CDR1 SGHDN, CDR2 FVKESK. Trimming shortened V by 1 base and J by 0 bases, and 31 bases separated the two germline ends. The CDR3 loop spans 22 amino acids. The CDR3 region is CASSQVPGKMSLGPSHSYEQYF. The DNA for the CDR3 is TGTGCCAGCAGCCAAGTCCCCGGAAAGATGTCCCTTGGGCCGTCCCACTCCTACGAGCAGTACTTC. Full variable domain (missing parts from reference TRBV14 and TRBJ2-7): EAGVTQFPSHSVIEKGQTVTLRCDPISGHDNLYWYRRVMGKEIKFLLHFVKESKQDESGMPNNRFLAERTGGTYSTLKVQPAELEDSGVYFCASSQVPGKMSLGPSHSYEQYFGPGTRLTVT.

This sequence joins TRBV11-2 and TRBJ2-1, with a tentative D call TRBD2 (6 bases). The V and J ends lost 5 bases and 10 bases respectively, with 15 bases between them. This CDR3 region has 13 residues. Germline CDR1 SGHAT, CDR2 FQNNGV. DNA for the CDR3: TGTGCCAGCAGCCCCGGGAGCCGGGGGGAGCAGTTCTTC. Translation: CASSPGSRGEQFF.

This rearrangement joins TRBV6-5 to TRBJ2-3, with D possibly being TRBD1 or TRBD2 (5 bases each). V lost 0 bases to trimming and J lost 5 bases, with 6 bases between them. Per the germline V gene, CDR1 is MNHEY and CDR2 is SVGAGI. The CDR3 covers 13 residues. The CDR3 region is CASSYSGRDTQYF. Here the CDR3 DNA reads TGTGCCAGCAGTTACTCGGGACGAGATACGCAGTATTTT.

Turning to this clone: Possible read error: a much larger clone is one base away. This chain links TRBV7-6 with TRBJ2-2; D is perhaps TRBD2 (7 bases). This CDR3 is built from 16 residues. CDR1 is SGHVS, CDR2 FNYEAQ, per germline. Trimming took 5 bases from V and 4 from J, leaving 17 bases between them. The CDR3 DNA sequence: TGTGCCAGCAGCGTACAGGGAGGGTTGAGCACCGGGGAGCTGTTTTTT. Translation: CASSVQGGLSTGELFF. Variable domain in full (rest from reference TRBV7-6 and TRBJ2-2): GAGVSQSPRYKVTKRGQDVALRCDPISGHVSLYWYRQALGQGPEFLTYFNYEAQQDKSGLPNDRFSAERPEGSISTLTIQRTEQRDSAMYRCASSVQGGLSTGELFFGEGSRLTVL.

This rearrangement joins TRBV29-1 to TRBJ1-4; 7 bases fit TRBD1. There are 13 residues in the CDR3. Trimming took 6 bases from V and 7 from J; bases not matched to a gene: 8. Per germline, CDR1 SQVTM and CDR2 ANQGSEA. Here the CDR3 reads CSVGGGAPEKLFF. The CDR3 DNA reads as TGCAGCGTGGGAGGGGGCGCCCCTGAAAAACTGTTTTTT. Drawing the rest from reference TRBV29-1 and TRBJ1-4, the complete variable domain is SAVISQKPSRDICQRGTSLTIQCQVDSQVTMMFWYRQQPGQSLTLIATANQGSEATYESGFVIDKFPISRPNLTFSTLTVSNMSPEDSSIYLCSVGGGAPEKLFFGSGTQLSVL.

The chain combines TRBV5-1 with TRBJ2-3, with TRBD2 matching 12 bases. Germline V gene lookup returns CDR1 SGHRS and CDR2 YFSETQ. V shed 0 bases, J shed 0 bases, and the junction held 2 bases outside the gene matches. The CDR3 has 17 residues. CDR3 residues: CASSLAGTSGSTDTQYF. The CDR3, as DNA: TGCGCCAGCAGCTTGGCCGGGACTAGCGGGAGCACAGATACGCAGTATTTT.

The chain recombines TRBV11-1 with TRBJ1-1, with D unclear. The CDR3 extends over 15 amino acids. V lost 3 bases and J 0 bases, leaving 11 bases between the germline ends. Per the germline V gene, CDR1 is SGHAT and CDR2 is FQDESV (reference sequence). Here the CDR3 reads CASSFWEGMNTEAFF. In DNA, the CDR3 is TGTGCCAGCAGCTTTTGGGAGGGCATGAACACTGAAGCTTTCTTT.

The chain carries TRBV5-6 and TRBJ2-3; D is perhaps TRBD1 or TRBD2 (6 bases each). Germline CDR1 is SGHDT and CDR2 is YYEEEE. Trimming took off 2 bases at V and 6 bases at J, with 13 bases between the two ends. The CDR3 is 14 amino acids. CDR3 region: CASSFSGAWDTQYF. Here the CDR3 DNA reads TGTGCCAGCAGCTTCTCGGGGGCATGGGATACGCAGTATTTT.